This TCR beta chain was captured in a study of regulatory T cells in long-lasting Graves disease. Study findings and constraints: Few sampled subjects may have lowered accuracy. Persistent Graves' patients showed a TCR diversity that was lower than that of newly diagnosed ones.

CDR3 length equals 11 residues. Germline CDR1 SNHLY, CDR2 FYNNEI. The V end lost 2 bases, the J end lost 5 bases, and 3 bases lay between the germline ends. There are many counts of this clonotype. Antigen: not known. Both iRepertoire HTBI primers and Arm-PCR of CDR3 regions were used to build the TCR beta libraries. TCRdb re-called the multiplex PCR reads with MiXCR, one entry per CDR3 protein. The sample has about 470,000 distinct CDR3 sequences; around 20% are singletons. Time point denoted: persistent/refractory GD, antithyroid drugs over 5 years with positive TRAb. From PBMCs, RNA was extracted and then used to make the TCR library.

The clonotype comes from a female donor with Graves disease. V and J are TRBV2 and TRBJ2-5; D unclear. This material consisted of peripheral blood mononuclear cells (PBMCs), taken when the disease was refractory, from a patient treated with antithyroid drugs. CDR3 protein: CASSESETQYF. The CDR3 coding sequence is TGTGCCAGCAGTGAATCGGAGACCCAGTACTTC.